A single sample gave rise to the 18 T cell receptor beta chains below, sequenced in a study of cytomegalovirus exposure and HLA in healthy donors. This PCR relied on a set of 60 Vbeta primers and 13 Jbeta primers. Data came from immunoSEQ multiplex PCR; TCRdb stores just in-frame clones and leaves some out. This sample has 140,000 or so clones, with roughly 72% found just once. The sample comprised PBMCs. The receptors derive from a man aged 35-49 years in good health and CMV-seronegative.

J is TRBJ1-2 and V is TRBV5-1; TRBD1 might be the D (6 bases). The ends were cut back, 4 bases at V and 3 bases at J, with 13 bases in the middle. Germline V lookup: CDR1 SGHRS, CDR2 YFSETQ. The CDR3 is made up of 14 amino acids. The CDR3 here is CASSPRDTDYGYTF. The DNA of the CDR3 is TGCGCCAGCAGCCCAAGGGACACCGACTATGGCTACACCTTC.

The CDR3, as DNA: TGCGCCAGCAGCCAAGAAGCGGGGGCCTACAATGAGCAGTTCTTC. Translation: CASSQEAGAYNEQFF. The chain couples TRBV4-1 to TRBJ2-1; 8 bases align to TRBD2. The CDR3 contains 15 residues. Trimming cost V 0 bases and J 2 bases; bases outside gene matches: 0. Germline assignment: CDR1 MGHRA and CDR2 YSYEKL.

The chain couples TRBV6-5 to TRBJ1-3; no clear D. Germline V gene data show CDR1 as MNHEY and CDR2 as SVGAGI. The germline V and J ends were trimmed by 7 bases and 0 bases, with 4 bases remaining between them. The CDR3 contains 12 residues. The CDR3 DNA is TGTGCCAGCACAGGCTCTGGAAACACCATATATTTT. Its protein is CASTGSGNTIYF.

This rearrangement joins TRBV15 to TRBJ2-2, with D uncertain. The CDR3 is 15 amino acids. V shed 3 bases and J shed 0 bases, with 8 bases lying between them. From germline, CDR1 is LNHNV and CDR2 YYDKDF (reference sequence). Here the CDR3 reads CATSRGRANTGELFF. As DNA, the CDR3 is TGTGCCACCAGCAGGGGCCGAGCGAACACCGGGGAGCTGTTTTTT.

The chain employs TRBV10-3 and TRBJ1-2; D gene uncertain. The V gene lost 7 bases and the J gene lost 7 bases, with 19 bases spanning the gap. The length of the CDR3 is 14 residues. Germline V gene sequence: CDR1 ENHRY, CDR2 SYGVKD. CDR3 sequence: CAITSGYFRLGYTF. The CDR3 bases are TGTGCCATCACGTCGGGTTATTTTCGACTTGGCTACACCTTC.

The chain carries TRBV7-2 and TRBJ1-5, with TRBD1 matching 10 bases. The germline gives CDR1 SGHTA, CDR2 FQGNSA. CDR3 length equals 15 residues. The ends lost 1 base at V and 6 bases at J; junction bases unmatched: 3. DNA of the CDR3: TGTGCCAGCAGCTTAGTGGGGACAGGGGTTCAGCCCCAGCATTTT. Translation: CASSLVGTGVQPQHF.

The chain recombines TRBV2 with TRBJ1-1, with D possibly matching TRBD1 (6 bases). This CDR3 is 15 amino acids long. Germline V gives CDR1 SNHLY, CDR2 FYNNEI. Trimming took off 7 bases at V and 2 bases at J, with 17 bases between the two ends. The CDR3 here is CASKYREGRNTEAFF. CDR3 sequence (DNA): TGTGCCAGCAAGTACAGGGAAGGAAGAAACACTGAAGCTTTCTTT. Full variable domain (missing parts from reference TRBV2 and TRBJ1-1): EPEVTQTPSHQVTQMGQEVILRCVPISNHLYFYWYRQILGQKVEFLVSFYNNEISEKSEIFDDQFSVERPDGSNFTLKIRSTKLEDSAMYFCASKYREGRNTEAFFGQGTRLTVV.

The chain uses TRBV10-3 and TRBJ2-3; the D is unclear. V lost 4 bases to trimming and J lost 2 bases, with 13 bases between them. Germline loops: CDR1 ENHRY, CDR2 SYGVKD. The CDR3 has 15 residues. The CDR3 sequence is CAISVSLGNTDTQYF. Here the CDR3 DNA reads TGTGCCATCAGTGTGAGTCTAGGAAACACAGATACGCAGTATTTT.

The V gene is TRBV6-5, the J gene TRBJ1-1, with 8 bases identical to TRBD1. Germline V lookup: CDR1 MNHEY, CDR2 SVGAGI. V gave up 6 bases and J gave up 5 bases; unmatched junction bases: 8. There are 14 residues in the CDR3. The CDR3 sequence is CASRLDREGTEAFF. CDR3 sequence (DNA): TGTGCCAGCAGGTTGGACAGGGAGGGGACTGAAGCTTTCTTT.

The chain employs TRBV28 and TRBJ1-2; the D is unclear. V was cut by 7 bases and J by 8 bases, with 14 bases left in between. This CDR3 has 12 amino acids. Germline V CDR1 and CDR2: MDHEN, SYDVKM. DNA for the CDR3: TGTGCCAGCAAGGGAGCCCCTCGAGGCTACACCTTC. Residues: CASKGAPRGYTF.

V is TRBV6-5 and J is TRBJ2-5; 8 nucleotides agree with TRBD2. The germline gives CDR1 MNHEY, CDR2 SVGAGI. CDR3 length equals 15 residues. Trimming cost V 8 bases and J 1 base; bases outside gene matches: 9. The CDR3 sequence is CASSLAGGTQETQYF. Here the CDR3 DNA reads TGTGCCAGCTCGCTCGCGGGGGGCACCCAAGAGACCCAGTACTTC.

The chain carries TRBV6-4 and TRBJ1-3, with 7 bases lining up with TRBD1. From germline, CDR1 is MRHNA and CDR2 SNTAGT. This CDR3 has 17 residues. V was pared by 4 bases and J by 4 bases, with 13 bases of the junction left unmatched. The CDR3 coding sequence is TGTGCCAGCAGTGGGAGGGACAGCCCTTTATCAGGAAACACCATATATTTT. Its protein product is CASSGRDSPLSGNTIYF.

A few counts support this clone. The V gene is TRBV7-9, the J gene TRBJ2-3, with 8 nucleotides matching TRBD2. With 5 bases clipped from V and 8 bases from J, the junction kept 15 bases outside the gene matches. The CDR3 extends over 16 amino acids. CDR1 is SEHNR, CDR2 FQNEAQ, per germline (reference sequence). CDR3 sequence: CASSRERAGGGSTQYF. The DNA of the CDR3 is TGTGCCAGCAGCCGCGAGAGGGCGGGAGGAGGGAGTACGCAGTATTTT.

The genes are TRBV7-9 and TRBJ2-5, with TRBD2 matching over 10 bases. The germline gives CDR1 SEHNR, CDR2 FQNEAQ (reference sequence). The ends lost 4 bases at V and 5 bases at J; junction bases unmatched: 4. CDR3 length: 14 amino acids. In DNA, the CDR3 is TGTGCCAGCAGCTACCTAGCGGGGGTTGAGACCCAGTACTTC. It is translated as CASSYLAGVETQYF.

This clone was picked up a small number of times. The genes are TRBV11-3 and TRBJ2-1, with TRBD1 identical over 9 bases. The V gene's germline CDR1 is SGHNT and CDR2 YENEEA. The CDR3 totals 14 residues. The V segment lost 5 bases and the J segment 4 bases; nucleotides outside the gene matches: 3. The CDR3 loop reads CASSRDREYNEQFF. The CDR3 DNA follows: TGTGCCAGCAGCCGGGACAGGGAGTACAATGAGCAGTTCTTC.

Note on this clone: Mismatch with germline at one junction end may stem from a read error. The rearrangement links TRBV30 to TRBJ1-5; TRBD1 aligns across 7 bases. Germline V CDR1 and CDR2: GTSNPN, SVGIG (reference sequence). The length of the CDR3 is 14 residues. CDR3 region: CAWSSTGFNQPQNF. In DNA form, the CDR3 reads TGTGCCTGGAGTTCGACAGGGTTCAATCAGCCCCAGAATTTT.

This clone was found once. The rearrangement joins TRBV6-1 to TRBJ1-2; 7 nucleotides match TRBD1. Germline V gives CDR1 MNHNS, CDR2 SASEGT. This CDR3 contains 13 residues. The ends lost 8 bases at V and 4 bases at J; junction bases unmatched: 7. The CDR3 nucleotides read TGTGCCAGCGGAGGACAGGACTTCTATGGCTACACCTTC. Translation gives CASGGQDFYGYTF.

In nucleotides, the CDR3 is TGTGCCAGCAGCGTAGGTCTTGAGGGTCGGAGGACTGAAGCTTTCTTT. This sequence encodes CASSVGLEGRRTEAFF. The chain employs TRBV9 and TRBJ1-1; D ambiguous. Trimming pared 0 bases from V and 5 bases from J, leaving 17 bases between. CDR3 length: 16 residues. Per the germline V gene, CDR1 is SGDLS and CDR2 is YYNGEE.